This T cell receptor beta chain derives from a study of identical twins. This clonotype showed up many times. Deletions cut 0 bases from V and 5 bases from J, with 7 bases between. This CDR3 comprises 13 residues. Germline V lookup: CDR1 SGHRS, CDR2 YFSETQ. TCRdb used MiXCR to reprocess the 5' RACE reads, holding one entry per CDR3 protein. The sample gives 640,000 or so distinct CDR3 sequences, approximately 6% of which show up once; 1.5% to 2% is in the top ten. Sequenced: naive T cells sorted from blood. The source of this sequence is a man between 18 and 35 years old in good health. This chain connects TRBV5-1 to TRBJ2-3; no reliable D call. DNA for the CDR3: TGCGCCAGCAGCTTGGGGGCAGAAGATACGCAGTATTTT. Residues: CASSLGAEDTQYF.